A selection of T cell receptor beta chains follows, all from one sample in a study of identical twins. One entry per CDR3 protein results from TCRdb running MiXCR on the 5' RACE reads. Here the sample spans some 590,000 distinct CDR3 sequences, approximately 9.6% being singletons. The same sample was also used in a study of yellow fever vaccine responses in identical twins.

Sequences were obtained from PBMCs. These receptors were obtained from a woman aged 18 to 35 in good health. Each CDR3 is given with its conserved first and last residue. Fields, in order: D gene, clone size, J gene, V gene, CDR3 length, CDR3 protein, CDR3 DNA. D genes are given only for firm matches. Clone size is not always given. Where it is, it says once, few, many or a class for expanded clones.

d_gene: -; abundance: many; j_gene: TRBJ2-3; v_gene: TRBV4-1; len: 14; CDR3aa: CASSVTGTADTQYF; CDR3nt: TGCGCCAGCAGCGTAACGGGCACCGCAGATACGCAGTATTTT
d_gene: TRBD1; abundance: -; j_gene: TRBJ2-7; v_gene: TRBV12-3/TRBV12-4; len: 14; CDR3aa: CASSLAGQGSEQYF; CDR3nt: TGTGCCAGCAGTTTAGCGGGACAGGGGTCCGAGCAGTACTTC
d_gene: TRBD1; abundance: few; j_gene: TRBJ2-6; v_gene: TRBV27; len: 16; CDR3aa: CASMDRVTSGANVLTF; CDR3nt: TGTGCCAGCATGGACAGGGTTACTTCTGGGGCCAACGTCCTGACTTTC
d_gene: TRBD2; abundance: many; j_gene: TRBJ2-7; v_gene: TRBV29-1; len: 15; CDR3aa: CSVEDPAGGLYEQYF; CDR3nt: TGCAGCGTTGAAGATCCGGCGGGAGGGCTCTACGAGCAGTACTTC
d_gene: -; abundance: -; j_gene: TRBJ2-3; v_gene: TRBV28; len: 15; CDR3aa: CASSLAVGGTDTQYF; CDR3nt: TGTGCCAGCAGTTTAGCCGTGGGGGGCACAGATACGCAGTATTTT
d_gene: -; abundance: many; j_gene: TRBJ2-2; v_gene: TRBV15; len: 14; CDR3aa: CATSRDAVSGELFF; CDR3nt: TGTGCCACCAGCAGAGATGCGGTGTCCGGGGAGCTGTTTTTT
d_gene: -; abundance: many; j_gene: TRBJ2-7; v_gene: TRBV4-3; len: 16; CDR3aa: CASSQDPTEGVYEQYF; CDR3nt: TGCGCCAGCAGCCAAGATCCAACCGAGGGGGTCTACGAGCAGTACTTC
d_gene: -; abundance: few; j_gene: TRBJ2-3; v_gene: TRBV6-5; len: 17; CDR3aa: CASSYVPQGSSTDTQYF; CDR3nt: TGTGCCAGCAGTTACGTTCCTCAGGGTTCTAGCACAGATACGCAGTATTTT
d_gene: -; abundance: many; j_gene: TRBJ1-5; v_gene: TRBV12-3/TRBV12-4; len: 14; CDR3aa: CASTRSGYNQPQHF; CDR3nt: TGTGCCAGCACACGGTCGGGGTACAATCAGCCCCAGCATTTT
d_gene: TRBD1; abundance: few; j_gene: TRBJ2-1; v_gene: TRBV10-2; len: 21; CDR3aa: CASSESGGTLLGPSSYNEQFF; CDR3nt: TGCGCCAGCAGTGAGTCAGGGGGCACCCTTCTTGGCCCAAGCTCCTACAATGAGCAGTTCTTC
d_gene: -; abundance: many; j_gene: TRBJ2-4; v_gene: TRBV20-1; len: 15; CDR3aa: CSVAGAILAKNIQYF; CDR3nt: TGCAGTGTCGCGGGGGCGATCCTGGCCAAAAACATTCAGTACTTC
d_gene: -; abundance: -; j_gene: TRBJ2-7; v_gene: TRBV4-3; len: 13; CDR3aa: CASSQPGGAEQYF; CDR3nt: TGCGCCAGCAGCCAGCCGGGGGGCGCGGAGCAGTACTTC
d_gene: TRBD1; abundance: -; j_gene: TRBJ2-1; v_gene: TRBV2; len: 13; CDR3aa: CAIPTGPYNEQFF; CDR3nt: TGTGCCATTCCGACAGGGCCCTACAATGAGCAGTTCTTC
d_gene: -; abundance: -; j_gene: TRBJ2-1; v_gene: TRBV10-3; len: 12; CDR3aa: CAISEVYNEQFF; CDR3nt: TGTGCCATCAGTGAGGTTTACAATGAGCAGTTCTTC
d_gene: -; abundance: -; j_gene: TRBJ2-5; v_gene: TRBV7-8; len: 15; CDR3aa: CASSYLTWGEKTQYF; CDR3nt: TGTGCCAGCAGCTACCTTACTTGGGGGGAGAAGACCCAGTACTTC
d_gene: TRBD1; abundance: few; j_gene: TRBJ2-1; v_gene: TRBV29-1; len: 13; CDR3aa: CSRADRVSNEQFF; CDR3nt: TGCAGTCGGGCGGACAGGGTAAGCAATGAGCAGTTCTTC
d_gene: -; abundance: few; j_gene: TRBJ2-2; v_gene: TRBV11-2; len: 16; CDR3aa: CASSLDGGANTGELFF; CDR3nt: TGTGCCAGCAGCTTAGATGGAGGGGCAAACACCGGGGAGCTGTTTTTT
d_gene: TRBD2; abundance: many; j_gene: TRBJ2-2; v_gene: TRBV29-1; len: 14; CDR3aa: CSAFSGMNTGELFF; CDR3nt: TGCAGCGCCTTTAGCGGGATGAACACCGGGGAGCTGTTTTTT
d_gene: -; abundance: -; j_gene: TRBJ1-4; v_gene: TRBV20-1; len: 12; CDR3aa: CSARQLIEKLFF; CDR3nt: TGCAGTGCTAGACAGCTGATTGAAAAACTGTTTTTT
d_gene: -; abundance: many; j_gene: TRBJ1-1; v_gene: TRBV6-5; len: 13; CDR3aa: CASSYSGTGEAFF; CDR3nt: TGTGCCAGCAGTTACTCGGGCACCGGCGAAGCTTTCTTT
d_gene: TRBD2; abundance: few; j_gene: TRBJ2-1; v_gene: TRBV7-9; len: 16; CDR3aa: CASSLRGEVTYNEQFF; CDR3nt: TGTGCCAGCAGCTTACGGGGGGAGGTAACCTACAATGAGCAGTTCTTC
d_gene: TRBD1; abundance: many; j_gene: TRBJ1-6; v_gene: TRBV20-1; len: 16; CDR3aa: CSASPTGSGGYSPLHF; CDR3nt: TGCAGTGCTAGCCCGACAGGGAGCGGCGGATATTCACCCCTCCACTTT
d_gene: TRBD2; abundance: -; j_gene: TRBJ2-1; v_gene: TRBV7-3; len: 17; CDR3aa: CASSLTSLAGANNEQFF; CDR3nt: TGTGCCAGCAGCTTAACCTCCTTAGCGGGGGCCAACAATGAGCAGTTCTTC
d_gene: TRBD2; abundance: -; j_gene: TRBJ2-1; v_gene: TRBV30; len: 17; CDR3aa: CAWRPRGWVREGDEQFF; CDR3nt: TGTGCCTGGAGGCCTCGAGGCTGGGTCCGGGAGGGGGATGAGCAGTTCTTC
d_gene: TRBD2; abundance: -; j_gene: TRBJ2-7; v_gene: TRBV20-1; len: 13; CDR3aa: CSASVSGRDEQYF; CDR3nt: TGCAGTGCTAGTGTTAGCGGGAGAGACGAGCAGTACTTC
d_gene: TRBD2; abundance: -; j_gene: TRBJ2-3; v_gene: TRBV20-1; len: 14; CDR3aa: CSARDSLAGYTQYF; CDR3nt: TGCAGTGCTAGAGATTCCCTAGCGGGATATACGCAGTATTTT
d_gene: -; abundance: few; j_gene: TRBJ2-5; v_gene: TRBV7-2; len: 15; CDR3aa: CASSQLNLGVETQYF; CDR3nt: TGTGCCAGCAGCCAATTAAACCTGGGGGTAGAGACCCAGTACTTC